One T cell receptor beta chain is described in this entry. What it binds is not known. V lost 3 bases and J 5 bases, leaving 14 bases between the germline ends. This CDR3 has 14 amino acids. The germline gives CDR1 SGHAT, CDR2 FQNNGV. RNA was extracted from bulk tissue without any cell sorting. TCRbeta libraries were built with three rounds of nested PCR, modified from ARM-PCR. One entry per CDR3 protein, called by TCRdb with MiXCR from the multiplex PCR reads. The sample lists under 250,000 distinct CDR3 sequences; about 76% were seen once. The data were taken from a study of tumor and adjacent non-tumor tissue in lung cancer. Findings of the study overall: Higher tumor TCR diversity was associated with shorter survival.

This TCR was sampled from a man in his 60s with non-small cell lung cancer. The specimen was lung tumor tissue. The chain links TRBV11-2 to TRBJ2-7, with D perhaps TRBD2 (5 bases). CDR3 amino acids: CASSLWVGGDEQYF. The CDR3 DNA is TGTGCCAGCAGCTTGTGGGTCGGAGGAGACGAGCAGTACTTC.